This T cell receptor (beta chain) was captured by sequencing in a study of PD-1 blockade in classical Hodgkin lymphoma. Generated by immunoSEQ multiplex PCR, the TCRdb table keeps only in-frame clones and is missing some. The profile shows 25,000 to 35,000 clones, about 88% of them singletons. The time point was: cycle 4 day 1 (C4D1), after 5 to 7 weeks of nivolumab. Every patient experienced relapse after autologous stem cell transplantation, and brentuximab vedotin exposure varied. Researchers used magnetic negative selection to pull out pure CD4+ T cells from thawed PBMCs. The trim removed 0 bases at V and 4 bases at J, leaving 12 bases unmatched. Germline CDR1 MGHRA, CDR2 YSYEKL. The length of the CDR3 is 19 residues.

The chain employs TRBV4-1 and TRBJ2-2; 9 positions match TRBD2. The sample here was CD4+ T cells from blood, taken before the fourth cycle of nivolumab. The source of this sequence is a human donor with classical Hodgkin lymphoma. CDR3 bases: TGCGCCAGCAGCCAAGACCCCCGTGGTAGCGGGGGAAGCACCGGGGAGCTGTTTTTT. Translating gives CASSQDPRGSGGSTGELFF.